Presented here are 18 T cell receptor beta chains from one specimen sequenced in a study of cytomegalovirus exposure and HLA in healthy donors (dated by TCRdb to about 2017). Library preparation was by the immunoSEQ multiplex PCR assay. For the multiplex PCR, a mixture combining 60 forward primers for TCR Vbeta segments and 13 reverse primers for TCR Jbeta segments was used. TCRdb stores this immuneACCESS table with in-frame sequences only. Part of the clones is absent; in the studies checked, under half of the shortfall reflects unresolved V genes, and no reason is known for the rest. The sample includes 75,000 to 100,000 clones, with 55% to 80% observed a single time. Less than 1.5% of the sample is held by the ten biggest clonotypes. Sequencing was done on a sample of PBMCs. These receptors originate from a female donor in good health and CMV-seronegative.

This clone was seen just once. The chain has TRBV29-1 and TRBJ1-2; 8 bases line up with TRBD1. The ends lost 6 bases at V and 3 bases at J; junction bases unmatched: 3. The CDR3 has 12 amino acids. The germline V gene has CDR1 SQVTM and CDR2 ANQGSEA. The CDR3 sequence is CSVMTGDYGYTF. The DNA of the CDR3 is TGCAGCGTAATGACAGGGGACTATGGCTACACCTTC. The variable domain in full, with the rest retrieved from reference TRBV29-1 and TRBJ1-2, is SAVISQKPSRDICQRGTSLTIQCQVDSQVTMMFWYRQQPGQSLTLIATANQGSEATYESGFVIDKFPISRPNLTFSTLTVSNMSPEDSSIYLCSVMTGDYGYTFGSGTRLTVV.

This CDR3 is CASSLGGQRELDEQFF. CDR3 nucleotides: TGCGCCAGCAGCTTGGGTGGGCAGCGGGAGCTGGATGAGCAGTTCTTC. This rearrangement joins TRBV5-1 to TRBJ2-1, with 8 bases that match TRBD2. Losses at the gene ends were 0 bases for V and 8 bases for J; bases not matched to a gene: 10. Germline CDR1 and CDR2: SGHRS and YFSETQ. This CDR3 has 16 amino acids.

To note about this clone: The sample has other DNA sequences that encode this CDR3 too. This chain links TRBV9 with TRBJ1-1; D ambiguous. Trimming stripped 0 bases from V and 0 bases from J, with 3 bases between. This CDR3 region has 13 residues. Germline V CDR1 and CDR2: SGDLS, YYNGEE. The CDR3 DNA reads TGTGCCAGCAGCGTAGCCGTGAACACTGAAGCTTTCTTT. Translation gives CASSVAVNTEAFF.

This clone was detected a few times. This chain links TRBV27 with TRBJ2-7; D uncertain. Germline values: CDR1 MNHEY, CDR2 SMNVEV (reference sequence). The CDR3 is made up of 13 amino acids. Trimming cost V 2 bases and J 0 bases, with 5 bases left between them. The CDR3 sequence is CASSLTVSYEQYF. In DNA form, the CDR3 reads TGTGCCAGCAGTTTAACGGTCTCCTACGAGCAGTACTTC.

The CDR3 DNA reads as TGTGCCAGCAGCCAATCATATAGCAATCAGCCCCAGCATTTT. Translation gives CASSQSYSNQPQHF. The gene calls are TRBV16 and TRBJ1-5; D remains unclear. This CDR3 contains 14 residues. Between the trimmed V and J ends, which lost 0 bases and 0 bases, there was a span of 3 bases. CDR1 is KGHSY, CDR2 FQNENV, per germline.

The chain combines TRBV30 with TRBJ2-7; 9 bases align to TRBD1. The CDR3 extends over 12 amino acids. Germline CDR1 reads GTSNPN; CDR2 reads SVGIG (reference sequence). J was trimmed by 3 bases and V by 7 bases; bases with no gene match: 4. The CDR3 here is CAYGQGLYEQYF. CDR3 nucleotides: TGTGCCTACGGACAGGGGCTCTACGAGCAGTACTTC.

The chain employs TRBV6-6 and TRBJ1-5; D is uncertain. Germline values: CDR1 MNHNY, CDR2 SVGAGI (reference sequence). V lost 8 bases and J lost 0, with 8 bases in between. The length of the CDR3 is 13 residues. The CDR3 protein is CASQDYSNQPQHF. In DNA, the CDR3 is TGTGCCAGCCAGGACTATAGCAATCAGCCCCAGCATTTT.

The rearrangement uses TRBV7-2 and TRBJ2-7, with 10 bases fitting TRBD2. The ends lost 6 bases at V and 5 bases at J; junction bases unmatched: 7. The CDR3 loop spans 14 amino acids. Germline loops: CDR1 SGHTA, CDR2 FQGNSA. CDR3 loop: CASSYSGGRNEQYF. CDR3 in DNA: TGTGCCAGCAGTTATAGCGGGGGGAGGAACGAGCAGTACTTC.

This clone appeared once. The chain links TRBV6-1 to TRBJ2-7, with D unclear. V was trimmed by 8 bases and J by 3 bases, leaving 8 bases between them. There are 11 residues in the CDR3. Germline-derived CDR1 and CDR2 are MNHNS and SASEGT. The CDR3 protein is CASPSLYEQYF. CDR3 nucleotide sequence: TGTGCCAGCCCCTCACTCTACGAGCAGTACTTC.

The CDR3 nucleotides read TGTGCCAGCAAGCGGGTAGGCCCCCGCGATGAGCAGTTCTTC. Amino acids: CASKRVGPRDEQFF. The J gene is TRBJ2-1, the V gene TRBV6-5, with D maybe TRBD2 (6 bases). Germline V CDR1 and CDR2: MNHEY, SVGAGI. The CDR3 has 14 amino acids. The ends were cut back, 7 bases at V and 8 bases at J, with 18 bases in the middle.

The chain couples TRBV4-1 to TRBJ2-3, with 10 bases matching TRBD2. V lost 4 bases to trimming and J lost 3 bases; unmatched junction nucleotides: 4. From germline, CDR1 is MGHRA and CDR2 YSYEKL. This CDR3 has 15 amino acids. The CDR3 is CASSPLAGETDTQYF. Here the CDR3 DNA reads TGCGCCAGCAGCCCCCTAGCGGGGGAGACAGATACGCAGTATTTT.

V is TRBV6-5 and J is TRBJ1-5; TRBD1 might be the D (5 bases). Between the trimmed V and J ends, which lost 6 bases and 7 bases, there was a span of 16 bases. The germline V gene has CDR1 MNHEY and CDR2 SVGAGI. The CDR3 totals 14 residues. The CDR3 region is CASRDGGGRQPQHF. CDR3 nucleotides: TGTGCCAGCAGGGACGGGGGGGGTCGGCAGCCCCAGCATTTT.

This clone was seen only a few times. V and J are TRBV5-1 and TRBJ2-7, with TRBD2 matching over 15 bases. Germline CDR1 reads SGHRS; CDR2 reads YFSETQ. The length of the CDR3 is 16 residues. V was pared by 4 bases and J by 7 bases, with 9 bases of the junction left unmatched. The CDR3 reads CASSTWTSGGESEQYF. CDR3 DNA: TGCGCCAGCAGCACCTGGACTAGCGGGGGGGAGTCGGAGCAGTACTTC.

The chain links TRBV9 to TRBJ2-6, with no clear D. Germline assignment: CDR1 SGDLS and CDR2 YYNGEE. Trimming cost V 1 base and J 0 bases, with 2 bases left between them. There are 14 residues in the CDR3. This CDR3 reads CASSVLSGANVLTF. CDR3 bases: TGTGCCAGCAGCGTACTCTCTGGGGCCAACGTCCTGACTTTC.

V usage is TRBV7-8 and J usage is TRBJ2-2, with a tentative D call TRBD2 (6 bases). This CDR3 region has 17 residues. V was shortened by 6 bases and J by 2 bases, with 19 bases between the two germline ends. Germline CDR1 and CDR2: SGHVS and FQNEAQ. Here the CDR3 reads CASRGGGGGGNTGELFF. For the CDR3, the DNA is TGTGCCAGCAGAGGAGGTGGGGGAGGAGGAAACACCGGGGAGCTGTTTTTT.

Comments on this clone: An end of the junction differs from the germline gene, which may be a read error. The CDR3 DNA follows: TGTGCCATCAGCCCCTCCCTTTTAGCGGGAGGGCCGAACGGGGAGCTGTTTTTT. Protein sequence: CAISPSLLAGGPNGELFF. The V and J genes are TRBV4-2 and TRBJ2-2; 11 positions agree with TRBD2. Germline loops: CDR1 LGHNA, CDR2 YNFKEQ. The CDR3 length is 18 residues.

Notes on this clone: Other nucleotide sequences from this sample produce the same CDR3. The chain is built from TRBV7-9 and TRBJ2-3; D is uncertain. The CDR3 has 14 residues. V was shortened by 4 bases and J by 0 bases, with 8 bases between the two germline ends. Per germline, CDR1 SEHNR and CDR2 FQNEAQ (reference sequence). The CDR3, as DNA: TGTGCCAGCAGCTCGCGGAGTAGCACAGATACGCAGTATTTT. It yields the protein CASSSRSSTDTQYF.

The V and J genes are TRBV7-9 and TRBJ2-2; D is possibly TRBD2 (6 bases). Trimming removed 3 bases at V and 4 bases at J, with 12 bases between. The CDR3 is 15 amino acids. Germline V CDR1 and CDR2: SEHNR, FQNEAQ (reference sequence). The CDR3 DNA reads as TGTGCCAGCAGCTTTTCTACGGGAGTCACCGGGGAGCTGTTTTTT. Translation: CASSFSTGVTGELFF.